The T cell receptor beta chain described here comes from a study of T-cell reconstitution after alpha-beta-depleted transplantation in children (dated by TCRdb to about 2016). Study-level background: Using TCR repertoire profiling, the study quantitatively followed how T-cell immune reconstitution unfolded in children after TCRalphabeta/CD19-depleted allogeneic hematopoietic cell transplantation.

Findings and caveats that apply to the study as a whole: In some patients, the high TCRbeta diversity seen at day 60 was put down to recipient T cells and intrathymic progenitors that had survived conditioning. The apparently early recovery of alphabetaT-cell counts about two months after transplant reportedly depended on only several hundred rapidly expanded clones that came from non-depleted graft cells. The frequencies of hyperexpanded clones fell over the following months, and after one year, T-cell counts and TCRbeta diversity were mostly attributed to newly produced T cells.

What this sample's treatment or condition label stands for: allogeneic hematopoietic cell transplantation with graft depleted of TCRalphabeta T cells and CD19 B cells. The children who served as transplant recipients had been given grafts of TCRalphabeta/CD19-depleted allogeneic hematopoietic cells. Note on this clonotype: This clone's antigen is unknown. No much larger clone is present one base from it, and per-base qualities are unavailable.

The junction carries 10 bases between V and J, which are trimmed by 3 bases and 10 bases respectively. The CDR3, cysteine through phenylalanine, is 12 amino acids long. The only DNA kept is the CDR3, 36 bases in frame from the first base. From a lookup of the germline V gene, CDR1 and CDR2 are MDHEN and SYDVKM. Library preparation employed PCR. The instrument given in TCRdb is Illumina HiSeq 2500. To normalize quantification of the TCRbeta repertoire, the TCR libraries were built with molecular barcoding that relied on unique molecular identifiers. TCRdb itself trimmed the public reads at Q25 with fastp, ran MiXCR and retained productive beta chains. One record per CDR3 amino acid sequence lists the most common genes and DNA. Recorded for this sample are 550,000 to 600,000 distinct CDR3 sequences; around 23% of them occurred a single time. The ten top clones hold 13% to 15% of the sample.

This clonotype was sampled from a boy under two years old who had a stem cell transplant for acute myeloid leukemia, so the T cells may come from the graft donor. Sequencing was performed on PBMCs, mostly from graft donor cells, taken 360 days after TCRalphabeta/CD19-depleted stem cell transplant. Here the chain combines TRBV28 and TRBJ2-1, with the D gene call left open. The bases read TGTGCCAGCAGTTTGCAGCTAGAAGAGCAGTTCTTC. This codes for CASSLQLEEQFF.